This TCR beta chain comes out of a study of cytomegalovirus exposure and HLA in healthy donors. Overall study: In a later analysis, it was reported that the roughly 120 validation repertoires had been produced on the same platform as the 700 or so repertoires belonging to the first cohort. Study-level findings and limits: Rarity characterized most TCR sequences, yet some public TCRs appeared in many donors.

Data came from immunoSEQ multiplex PCR; TCRdb stores just in-frame clones and leaves some out. The sample has 240,000 or so clones, approximately 86% seen once. Notes on this clone: Antigen unknown.

Sequenced input: PBMCs. The clonotype comes from a woman aged 25 to 45 in good health and CMV-seropositive.

The CDR3 DNA is TGCGCCAGCAGCTTAGGATGGACAGCGGGAAACCAAGAGACCCAGTACTTC. This codes for CASSLGWTAGNQETQYF. The chain is built from TRBV5-1 and TRBJ2-5, with a possible D match to TRBD2 (7 bases). This CDR3 contains 17 residues. The V end lost 2 bases, the J end lost 0 bases, and 17 bases lay between the germline ends. The germline V gene encodes CDR1 SGHRS and CDR2 YFSETQ. Combining the CDR3 with reference TRBV5-1 and TRBJ2-5 gives the whole variable domain KAGVTQTPRYLIKTRGQQVTLSCSPISGHRSVSWYQQTPGQGLQFLFEYFSETQRNKGNFPGRFSGRQFSNSRSEMNVSTLELGDSALYLCASSLGWTAGNQETQYFGPGTRLLVL.